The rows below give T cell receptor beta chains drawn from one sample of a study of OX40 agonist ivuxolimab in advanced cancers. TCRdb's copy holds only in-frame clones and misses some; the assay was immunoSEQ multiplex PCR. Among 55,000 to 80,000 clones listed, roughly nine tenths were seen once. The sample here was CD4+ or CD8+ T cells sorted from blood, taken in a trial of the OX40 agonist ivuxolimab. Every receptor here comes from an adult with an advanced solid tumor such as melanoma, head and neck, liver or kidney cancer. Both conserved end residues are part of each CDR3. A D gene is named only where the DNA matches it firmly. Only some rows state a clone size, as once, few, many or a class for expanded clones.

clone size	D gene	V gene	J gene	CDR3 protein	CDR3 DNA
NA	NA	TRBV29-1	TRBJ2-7	CSVTPPDSSSYEQYF	TGCAGCGTCACCCCCCCGGACAGCAGCTCCTACGAGCAGTACTTC
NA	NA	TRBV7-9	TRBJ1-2	CASYPEIKFGGGYGYTF	TGTGCCAGCTACCCCGAAATTAAGTTTGGGGGCGGCTATGGCTACACCTTC
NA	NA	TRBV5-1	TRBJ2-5	CASSPLEETQYF	TGCGCCAGCAGCCCTTTGGAAGAGACCCAGTACTTC
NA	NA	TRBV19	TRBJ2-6	CASSIMGAGANVLTF	TGTGCCAGTAGTATCATGGGTGCTGGGGCCAACGTCCTGACTTTC
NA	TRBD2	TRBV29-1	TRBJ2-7	CSAEGPGGSSYEQYF	TGCAGCGCCGAGGGTCCGGGGGGGAGCTCCTACGAGCAGTACTTC
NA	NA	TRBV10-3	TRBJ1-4	CAISESGQFNEKLFF	TGTGCCATCAGTGAGTCGGGACAATTTAATGAAAAACTGTTTTTT
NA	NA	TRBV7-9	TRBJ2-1	CASSSLASSYNEQFF	TGTGCCAGCAGCTCTCTAGCGTCATCCTACAATGAGCAGTTCTTC
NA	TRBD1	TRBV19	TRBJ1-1	CATGTVGLTEAFF	TGTGCCACAGGGACAGTCGGACTCACTGAAGCTTTCTTT
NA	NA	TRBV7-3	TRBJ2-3	CASSFRRTETDTQYF	TGTGCCAGCAGCTTTAGAAGGACAGAGACAGATACGCAGTATTTT
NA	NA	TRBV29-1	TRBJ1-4	CSVGAASEKLFF	TGCAGCGTGGGGGCGGCCTCTGAAAAACTGTTTTTT
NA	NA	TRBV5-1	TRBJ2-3	CASSLVGQGADTQYF	TGCGCCAGCAGCTTGGTTGGTCAGGGAGCCGATACGCAGTATTTT
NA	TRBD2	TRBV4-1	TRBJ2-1	CASSRLAGSYNEQFF	TGCGCCAGCAGCCGTCTAGCGGGTTCCTACAATGAGCAGTTCTTC
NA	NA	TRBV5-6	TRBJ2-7	CASSLGENEQYF	TGTGCCAGCAGCTTGGGGGAGAACGAGCAGTACTTC
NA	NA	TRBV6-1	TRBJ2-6	CASSEFMGANVLTF	TGTGCCAGCAGTGAATTCATGGGGGCCAACGTCCTGACTTTC
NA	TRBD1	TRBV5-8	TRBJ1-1	CASMGQPNTEAFF	TGTGCCAGCATGGGACAGCCAAACACTGAAGCTTTCTTT
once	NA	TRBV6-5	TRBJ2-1	CASSSGPNEQFF	TGTGCCAGCAGTTCCGGTCCGAATGAGCAGTTCTTC
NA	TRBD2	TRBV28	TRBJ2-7	CASRERTRLAGDNEQYF	TGTGCCAGCAGGGAAAGGACCCGACTAGCGGGAGATAACGAGCAGTACTTC
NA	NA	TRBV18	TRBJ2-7	CASSPSWTVNIYEQYF	TGTGCCAGCTCACCGAGCTGGACAGTGAACATCTACGAGCAGTACTTC
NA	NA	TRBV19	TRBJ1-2	CASSRWDGNYGYTF	TGTGCCAGTAGTAGGTGGGACGGAAACTATGGCTACACCTTC
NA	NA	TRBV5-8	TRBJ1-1	CASSFRLNTEAFF	TGTGCCAGCAGCTTTCGTCTGAACACTGAAGCTTTCTTT
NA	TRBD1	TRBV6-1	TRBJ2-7	CASRDRAETYEQYF	TGTGCCAGCAGGGACAGGGCAGAAACCTACGAGCAGTACTTC
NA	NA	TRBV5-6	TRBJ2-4	CASSLAGRSAKNIQYF	TGTGCCAGCAGCTTGGCCGGCAGGTCCGCCAAAAACATTCAGTACTTC
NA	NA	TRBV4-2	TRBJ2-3	CASSQEGFITTQYF	TGTGCCAGCAGCCAAGAAGGATTCATAACTACGCAGTATTTT
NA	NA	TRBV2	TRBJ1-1	CAAPVANTEAFF	TGTGCTGCACCGGTAGCTAACACTGAAGCTTTCTTT
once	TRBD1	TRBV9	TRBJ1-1	CASSVEGAPEAFF	TGTGCCAGCAGCGTAGAGGGGGCCCCTGAAGCTTTCTTT
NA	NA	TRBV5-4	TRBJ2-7	CASSVGRVYEQYF	TGTGCCAGCAGCGTGGGACGGGTTTACGAGCAGTACTTC
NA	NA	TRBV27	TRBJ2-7	CASKGAGKAYEQYF	TGTGCCAGCAAAGGGGCAGGGAAAGCCTACGAGCAGTACTTC
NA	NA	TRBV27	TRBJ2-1	CASSLTENEQFF	TGTGCCAGCAGCCTTACGGAGAATGAGCAGTTCTTC
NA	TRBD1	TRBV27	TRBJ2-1	CASSSTGSYNEQFF	TGTGCCAGCAGTTCGACAGGGTCCTACAATGAGCAGTTCTTC
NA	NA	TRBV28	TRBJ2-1	CASSLVGVGNEQFF	TGTGCCAGCAGTTTAGTGGGGGTAGGCAATGAGCAGTTCTTC
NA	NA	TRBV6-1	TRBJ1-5	CASSGRESSNQPQHF	TGTGCCAGCAGTGGGAGGGAGTCAAGCAATCAGCCCCAGCATTTT
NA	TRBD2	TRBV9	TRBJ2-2	CASSVDFSGRKVGGELFF	TGTGCCAGCAGCGTAGATTTTAGCGGGAGGAAGGTCGGCGGGGAGCTGTTTTTT
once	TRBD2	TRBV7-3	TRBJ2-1	CAISGGLETYNEQFF	TGTGCCATAAGCGGGGGGTTAGAAACCTACAATGAGCAGTTCTTC
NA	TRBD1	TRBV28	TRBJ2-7	CASSSGTEPLEQYF	TGTGCCAGCAGTTCCGGGACAGAACCCTTGGAGCAGTACTTC
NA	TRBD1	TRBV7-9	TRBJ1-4	CASSRRTGSNEKLFF	TGTGCCAGCAGCCGCCGGACAGGATCTAATGAAAAACTGTTTTTT
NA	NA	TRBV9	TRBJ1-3	CASSGGLGDGNTIYF	TGTGCCAGCAGCGGAGGCTTGGGTGATGGAAACACCATATATTTT
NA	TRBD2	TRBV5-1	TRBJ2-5	CASSPRLAVQETQYF	TGCGCCAGCAGCCCCCGACTAGCAGTCCAAGAGACCCAGTACTTC
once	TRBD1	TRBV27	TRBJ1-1	CASRQGWTEAFF	TGTGCCAGCAGACAGGGGTGGACTGAAGCTTTCTTT
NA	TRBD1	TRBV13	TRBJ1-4	CASSYRQGATNEKLFF	TGTGCCAGCAGCTACAGACAGGGAGCAACTAATGAAAAACTGTTTTTT
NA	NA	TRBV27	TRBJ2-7	CASSRKGIYEQYF	TGTGCCAGCAGCCGGAAAGGCATCTACGAGCAGTACTTC
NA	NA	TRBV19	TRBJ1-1	CASTRGPSGETEAFF	TGTGCCAGTACTAGGGGACCCAGTGGGGAGACTGAAGCTTTCTTT
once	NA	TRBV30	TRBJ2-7	CAWSVVYEQYF	TGTGCCTGGAGTGTGGTCTACGAGCAGTACTTC
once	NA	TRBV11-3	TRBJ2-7	CASSLVVVRNTAVYEQYF	TGTGCCAGCAGCTTAGTGGTGGTGCGAAATACTGCGGTTTACGAGCAGTACTTC
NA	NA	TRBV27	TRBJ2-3	CASSHRTDTQYF	TGTGCCAGCAGTCATCGCACAGATACGCAGTATTTT
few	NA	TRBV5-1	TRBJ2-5	CASRGGLQETQYF	TGCGCCAGCAGGGGGGGGCTCCAAGAGACCCAGTACTTC
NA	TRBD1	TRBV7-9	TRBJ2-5	CASSPGTGGWLAQYF	TGTGCCAGCAGCCCGGGGACAGGGGGCTGGTTGGCCCAGTACTTC
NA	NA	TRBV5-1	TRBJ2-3	CASSPWTDRSTDTQYF	TGCGCCAGCAGCCCATGGACGGATCGTAGCACAGATACGCAGTATTTT
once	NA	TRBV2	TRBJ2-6	CASSEVSGSGANVLTF	TGTGCCAGCAGTGAAGTTTCGGGCTCTGGGGCCAACGTCCTGACTTTC
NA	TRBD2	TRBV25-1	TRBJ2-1	CASSEASGRNNEQFF	TGTGCCAGCAGTGAGGCTAGCGGGCGAAACAATGAGCAGTTCTTC
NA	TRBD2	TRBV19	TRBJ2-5	CASSIDGAGGLETQYF	TGTGCCAGTAGTATAGATGGGGCGGGAGGGCTGGAGACCCAGTACTTC
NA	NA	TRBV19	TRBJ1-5	CASSIPQGYSNQPQHF	TGTGCCAGTAGTATACCCCAAGGGTATAGCAATCAGCCCCAGCATTTT
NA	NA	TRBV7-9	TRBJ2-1	CASSLVQPSYNEQFF	TGTGCCAGCAGCTTAGTACAGCCCTCCTACAATGAGCAGTTCTTC
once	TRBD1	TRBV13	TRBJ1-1	CASSSQGTEAFF	TGTGCCAGCAGCTCACAGGGGACTGAAGCTTTCTTT
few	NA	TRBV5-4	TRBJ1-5	CASSLENNQPQHF	TGTGCCAGCAGCTTGGAGAACAATCAGCCCCAGCATTTT
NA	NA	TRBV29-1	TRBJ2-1	CSVDSSYNEQFF	TGCAGCGTTGATAGCTCCTACAATGAGCAGTTCTTC
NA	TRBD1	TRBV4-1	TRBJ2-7	CASSHGPGQGSYEQYF	TGCGCCAGCAGCCACGGACCGGGACAGGGGTCCTACGAGCAGTACTTC
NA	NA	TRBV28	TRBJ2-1	CASSLLAFGYNEQFF	TGTGCCAGCAGTTTACTAGCTTTCGGGTACAATGAGCAGTTCTTC
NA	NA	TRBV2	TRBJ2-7	CASREGYEQYF	TGTGCCAGCAGGGAGGGCTACGAGCAGTACTTC
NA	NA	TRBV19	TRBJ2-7	CASSISPYEQYF	TGTGCCAGTAGTATTTCTCCCTACGAGCAGTACTTC
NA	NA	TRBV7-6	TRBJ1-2	CATGADWGYTF	TGTGCCACAGGGGCCGATTGGGGCTACACCTTC